The 15 T cell receptor beta chains in this list originate from one sample, sequenced in a study of T cells after somatic rescue of genetic block. The repertoire was sequenced with immunoSEQ multiplex PCR; TCRdb's copy has only in-frame clones and lacks some. Of under 8,500 clones listed, over 75% are singletons. The sequencing input was peripheral blood mononuclear cells (PBMCs). Receptors were obtained from a boy aged 5-17 years.

Of note for this clone: The same CDR3 can be traced to other DNA sequences in this sample. This chain uses TRBV4-2 with TRBJ2-5, with 14 bases aligning to TRBD2. Trimming removed 0 bases from V and 4 bases from J; junction bases left unmatched: 1. Looked up from germline, CDR1 is LGHNA and CDR2 is YNFKEQ. The length of the CDR3 is 16 residues. The CDR3 DNA is TGTGCCAGCAGCCAAGATGGACTAGCGGGAGGAGAGACCCAGTACTTC. It encodes CASSQDGLAGGETQYF.

The rearrangement joins TRBV7-2 to TRBJ1-5; the D gene is possibly TRBD1 (5 bases). V was clipped by 5 bases and J by 5 bases, with 13 bases between them. This CDR3 is built from 14 residues. CDR1 is SGHTA, CDR2 FQGNSA, per germline. CDR3 residues: CASSPTQGHQPQHF. CDR3 sequence (DNA): TGTGCCAGCAGCCCTACCCAGGGACATCAGCCCCAGCATTTT. Using reference TRBV7-2 and TRBJ1-5 for the parts outside the CDR3, the full variable domain is GAGVSQSPSNKVTEKGKDVELRCDPISGHTALYWYRQSLGQGLEFLIYFQGNSAPDKSGLPSDRFSAERTGGSVSTLTIQRTQQEDSAVYLCASSPTQGHQPQHFGDGTRLSIL.

The chain uses TRBV7-8 and TRBJ2-1, with D hard to call. The germline V gene has CDR1 SGHVS and CDR2 FQNEAQ. V lost 5 bases, J lost 3 bases, and 8 bases lay in between. The CDR3 spans 13 residues. The CDR3: CASSESYYNEQFF. For the CDR3, the DNA is TGTGCCAGCAGCGAGAGTTACTACAATGAGCAGTTCTTC.

V and J are TRBV7-9 and TRBJ2-1; D remains unclear. The ends were cut back, 5 bases at V and 8 bases at J, with 10 bases in the middle. CDR1 and CDR2 from the germline V gene are SEHNR and FQNEAQ (reference sequence). The CDR3 is made up of 12 amino acids. CDR3 residues: CASSPRMDEQFF. CDR3 in DNA: TGTGCCAGCAGCCCACGGATGGATGAGCAGTTCTTC. Full variable domain (missing parts from reference TRBV7-9 and TRBJ2-1): DTGVSQNPRHKITKRGQNVTFRCDPISEHNRLYWYRQTLGQGPEFLTYFQNEAQLEKSRLLSDRFSAERPKGSFSTLEIQRTEQGDSAMYLCASSPRMDEQFFGPGTRLTVL.

The rearrangement links TRBV28 to TRBJ2-7; no reliable D call. Trimming cost V 5 bases and J 2 bases, with 19 bases left between them. CDR3 length: 16 residues. In germline, CDR1 is MDHEN, CDR2 SYDVKM. CDR3 in amino acids: CASSLPPRRLAYEQYF. CDR3 bases: TGTGCCAGCAGTCTCCCCCCACGTCGGCTCGCCTACGAGCAGTACTTC.

The chain couples TRBV28 to TRBJ1-1; no reliable D call. The CDR3 totals 12 residues. Germline assignment: CDR1 MDHEN and CDR2 SYDVKM. With 7 bases removed from V and 3 bases from J, the gap between germline ends came to 9 bases. CDR3 amino acids: CASTRPYTEAFF. As DNA, the CDR3 is TGTGCCAGCACCCGTCCCTACACTGAAGCTTTCTTT.

The rearrangement links TRBV15 to TRBJ1-1; D not resolved. The CDR3 is 14 residues long. Germline lookup yields CDR1 LNHNV and CDR2 YYDKDF (reference sequence). V lost 0 bases, J lost 8 bases, and 13 bases lay in between. CDR3 sequence (DNA): TGTGCCACCAGCAGAGATCCCTCCTCCCGGGAAGCTTTCTTT. Protein sequence: CATSRDPSSREAFF. Based on the CDR3 plus reference TRBV15 and TRBJ1-1, the full variable domain is DAMVIQNPRYQVTQFGKPVTLSCSQTLNHNVMYWYQQKSSQAPKLLFHYYDKDFNNEADTPDNFQSRRPNTSFCFLDIRSPGLGDTAMYLCATSRDPSSREAFFGQGTRLTVV.

The V and J genes are TRBV10-3 and TRBJ1-1, with D unresolved. The CDR3 is 13 residues long. Trimming removed 10 bases at V and 4 bases at J, with 16 bases between. CDR1 and CDR2 (germline): ENHRY, SYGVKD. The CDR3 loop reads CATSAQALTEAFF. CDR3 bases: TGTGCCACCTCCGCGCAGGCCCTCACTGAAGCTTTCTTT.

This chain connects TRBV2 to TRBJ2-1, with TRBD2 identical over 11 bases. The V and J ends lost 7 bases and 13 bases, in that order; junction bases with no gene match: 12. CDR1 is SNHLY, CDR2 FYNNEI, per germline. The CDR3 covers 14 residues. This chain's CDR3 is CASMNPGLAERQFF. CDR3 nucleotides: TGTGCCAGCATGAACCCGGGACTAGCGGAGCGACAGTTCTTC.

This clone was found a few times. V and J are TRBV6-6 and TRBJ2-7; D is perhaps TRBD1 or TRBD2 (5 bases each). This CDR3 is 15 amino acids long. The V and J ends lost 8 bases and 0 bases respectively, with 17 bases between them. The germline V gene encodes CDR1 MNHNY and CDR2 SVGAGI (reference sequence). Here the CDR3 reads CASEAGDLLSYEQYF. Here the CDR3 DNA reads TGTGCCAGCGAGGCCGGGGACCTCCTCTCCTACGAGCAGTACTTC.

The J gene is TRBJ2-5, the V gene TRBV20-1, with unresolved D. Germline lookup yields CDR1 DFQATT and CDR2 SNEGSKA (reference sequence). This CDR3 region has 11 residues. Trimming took off 3 bases at V and 5 bases at J, with 7 bases between the two ends. CDR3 sequence reads: CSASPGETQYF. The CDR3 bases are TGCAGTGCTAGTCCGGGCGAGACCCAGTACTTC.

DNA for the CDR3: TGTGCCAGCAGCTTAACAGGGGGATTGTCCTACGAGCAGTACTTC. Translation: CASSLTGGLSYEQYF. The rearrangement joins TRBV5-4 to TRBJ2-7; 8 positions agree with TRBD1. The CDR3 spans 15 residues. J gave up 1 base and V 2 bases, and 5 bases lay outside the gene matches. Germline values: CDR1 SGHNT, CDR2 YYREEE (reference sequence).

This chain uses TRBV6-5 with TRBJ1-2, with D tentatively TRBD1 (6 bases). Germline V gives CDR1 MNHEY, CDR2 SVGAGI. Trimming pared 0 bases from V and 5 bases from J, leaving 16 bases between. The CDR3 loop spans 16 amino acids. CDR3 DNA: TGTGCCAGCAGTTACTCGATTTCAGGGGCGATATATGGCTACACCTTC. Translated, it gives CASSYSISGAIYGYTF.

The chain is built from TRBV4-1 and TRBJ2-7; D is undetermined. Germline V CDR1 and CDR2: MGHRA, YSYEKL. The CDR3 has 13 amino acids. V was trimmed by 0 bases and J by 3 bases, leaving 6 bases between them. The CDR3, as DNA: TGCGCCAGCAGCCAAGATGCCTACTACGAGCAGTACTTC. Its protein is CASSQDAYYEQYF.

The rearrangement uses TRBV11-3 and TRBJ1-1; tentatively, D is TRBD1 (5 bases). The germline CDR1 and CDR2 sequences are SGHNT and YENEEA. With 0 bases removed from V and 8 bases from J, the gap between germline ends came to 10 bases. The CDR3 is 13 amino acids. Here the CDR3 DNA reads TGTGCCAGCAGCTTAGATCAAACAGGAGAAGCTTTCTTT. Its translation is CASSLDQTGEAFF.